This paragraph covers one TCR beta chain sequence. The target antigen is unknown. This sample is part of a study of OX40 agonist ivuxolimab in advanced cancers. About the study: Intravenous ivuxolimab was administered to patients every 2 weeks at 0.01 to 10 mg/kg.

The germline V gene has CDR1 SGHRS and CDR2 YFSETQ. V shed 3 bases, J shed 5 bases, and the junction held 9 bases outside the gene matches. The CDR3 totals 16 residues. Whole-study results and caveats: Fewer expanded clones were found on average in CD4+ than in CD8+ T cells. Low normalized T-cell clonal expansion was also seen in some nonresponders. Both CD4+ and CD8+ T cell populations in blood had undergone clonal expansion by week 6 at 0.1 to 3.0 mg/kg.

TCRdb's table, derived via immunoSEQ multiplex PCR, lists solely in-frame clones and lacks some. In the table there are 75,000 to 95,000 clones, about 91% of which are singletons. This clonotype was obtained from an adult with an advanced solid tumor such as melanoma, head and neck, liver or kidney cancer. The chain has TRBV5-1 and TRBJ2-7; 12 positions match TRBD2. The sequencing used CD4+ or CD8+ T cells sorted from blood, collected in a trial of the OX40 agonist ivuxolimab. In DNA form, the CDR3 reads TGCGCCAGCAGCTCAAGGACTAGCGGGACGTCTAACGAGCAGTACTTC. It specifies CASSSRTSGTSNEQYF.